Below, 5 T cell receptor beta chains from the same sample are listed, as sequenced in a study of CD8+CD57+ T cells in acquired aplastic anemia. Genomic DNA constituted the template upon which TCR beta VDJ and CDR3 profiling was performed. TCRdb itself ran the reads through MiXCR, one entry per CDR3 protein. The sample holds about 110,000 distinct CDR3 sequences; under 60% are singletons and the top ten take around a third. Sequencing was done on a sample of sorted CD4+, CD8+, or CD8+CD57+ T cells (not recorded which) from PBMCs. The receptor set was obtained from a human donor in good health, serving as a control.

The chain is built from TRBV19 and TRBJ2-1, with TRBD1 matching 8 bases. Germline CDR1 LNHDA, CDR2 SQIVND (reference sequence). This CDR3 region has 15 residues. V shed 4 bases and J 4 bases; nucleotides not matched to a gene: 6. CDR3 amino acids: CASSNYGTGYNEQFF. CDR3 DNA: TGTGCCAGTAGTAATTACGGGACAGGTTACAATGAGCAGTTCTTC.

This clonotype was seen repeatedly, ten times or more. This chain uses TRBV4-3 with TRBJ1-1; D remains unclear. CDR1 is LGHNA, CDR2 YSLEER, per germline. The CDR3 extends over 15 amino acids. Trimming took off 0 bases at V and 5 bases at J, with 13 bases between the two ends. CDR3 residues: CASSQDREGSTEAFF. Written as DNA, the CDR3 is TGCGCCAGCAGCCAAGATCGGGAGGGTAGTACTGAAGCTTTCTTT.

On this clonotype: The junction differs from germline at one of its ends, possibly a read error. The chain joins TRBV11-2 to TRBJ2-2; possibly TRBD2 for D (6 bases). The CDR3 runs 16 residues. Germline lookup yields CDR1 SGHAT and CDR2 FQNNGV. The CDR3 DNA reads TGTGCCAGCAGCATACTTGGAGGAGGGAACGCCGGGGAGCTGTTTTTT. It codes for CASSILGGGNAGELFF.

The V call is TRBV19, the J call TRBJ2-1; 9 bases map to TRBD2. The CDR3 totals 13 residues. The germline CDR1 and CDR2 sequences are LNHDA and SQIVND (reference sequence). J was trimmed by 6 bases and V by 4 bases; bases with no gene match: 1. CDR3 amino acids: CASSSGGANEQFF. Written as DNA, the CDR3 is TGTGCCAGTAGTAGCGGGGGGGCCAATGAGCAGTTCTTC.

This clonotype was seen ten or more times. The chain has TRBV4-1 and TRBJ1-2; 8 nucleotides agree with TRBD1. With V trimmed by 0 bases and J by 5 bases, 8 bases remained unmatched. The CDR3 is 16 amino acids. Germline assignment: CDR1 MGHRA and CDR2 YSYEKL. CDR3 amino acids: CASSQEAGGPSYGYTF. For the CDR3, the DNA is TGCGCCAGCAGCCAAGAGGCAGGGGGCCCTAGTTATGGCTACACCTTC.